This T cell receptor (beta chain) was retrieved from a study of blood T cell repertoires in COVID-19. CDR3 size: 14 residues. The trim removed 6 bases at V and 10 bases at J, leaving 8 bases unmatched. From germline, CDR1 is SNHLY and CDR2 FYNNEI. The study assigned cohorts using participant-reported clinical history. Using immunoSEQ multiplex PCR, the repertoire was profiled, and TCRdb retains in-frame clones only, with some absent. The data show 200,000 or so clones, with 88% seen just once and about 3.5% held by the top ten. Specimen: PBMCs or T cells enriched from blood (not recorded which). The sequence derives from a woman younger than 45 who had been exposed to COVID-19. The chain uses TRBV2 and TRBJ2-1, with 11 bases lining up with TRBD1. In DNA form, the CDR3 reads TGTGCCAGCAGGGCATCCGGGACAGGGGGAGAGCAGTTCTTC. It translates to CASRASGTGGEQFF. Full variable domain (remainder filled in from reference TRBV2 and TRBJ2-1): EPEVTQTPSHQVTQMGQEVILRCVPISNHLYFYWYRQILGQKVEFLVSFYNNEISEKSEIFDDQFSVERPDGSNFTLKIRSTKLEDSAMYFCASRASGTGGEQFFGPGTRLTVL.